This entry describes one TCR beta chain. This clonotype appeared many times. The target of this receptor is not known. Per-base quality was not reported, and no clone a single base away is much larger than it. Libraries were built with PCR. Instrument on record: NextSeq 500. Bulk TCR libraries were generated as previously described, with the TCR primers listed in Table S5 used. Purification of total RNA was performed with the Qiagen AllPrep DNA/RNA kit. Reads from multiple sequencing runs of the same library were pooled before analysis. The paper's data handling went like this. Reads were retained only if the reads had an exact TCR constant sequence, and the retained reads were trimmed to 150 nt and grouped according to their 12-nt molecular barcodes. Reads in each barcode group were sub-clustered using a 15% Levenshtein threshold, and a quality-weighted consensus sequence was built for each RNA molecule. Non-functional sequences were removed, as were lower-count sequences one edit away from another. Barcode sub-clusters with fewer than 20% of the maximum read count were removed, based on fitting two negative binomial distributions. Through fastp at Q25 and MiXCR, TCRdb rebuilt clones from the public reads, retaining in-frame beta chains. CDR3 protein sequences are deduplicated, and each keeps its most common genes and DNA. The V and J calls were not made by the authors but by TCRdb's processing. The sample table lists around 460,000 distinct CDR3 sequences, approximately 25% of them with a count of one. Around 0.76% of the sample belongs to the ten largest clones.

The CDR3 spans 15 residues, from the cysteine through the phenylalanine. CDR3 DNA only is kept here, 45 bases in frame from base 1. The germline V gene supplies CDR1 ENHRY and CDR2 SYGVKD. The trim is 3 bases for V and 3 bases for J, with a gap of 14 bases between the germline ends. Naive CD8 T cell libraries were made from about 20,000 to 1,000,000 sorted cells using 10%, 30% or 50% of purified RNA. Naive CD8 T cells were FACS-sorted as CD8+CD4-CCR7+CD45RA+ on a BD FACSAria II into RLT Plus buffer. To test detection sensitivity, Jurkat RNA equivalent to ten TCR copies was spiked into samples of roughly 18,000-1,000,000 naive CD8 T cells. Enrichment of CD8 T cells was performed with RosetteSep CD8+ T Cell Enrichment Cocktail and Ficoll-Paque, after which ACK red cell lysis was carried out. This specimen belongs to a study of molecular identifiers for immune sequencing clone quantification (dated by TCRdb to between 2017 and 2018). A note on the overall study: In a replicate experiment, RNA from around 20,000 or 100,000 naive CD8 T cells was split into five aliquots, four of which were sequenced. CD8 T cells were used in a methods study to benchmark molecular-identifier clustering-based TCR repertoire sequencing (MIDCIRS) and TCR RNA copy counting.

General study outcomes and caveats: In CMV-specific effector cells, clones with more than 20 RNA copies contained over 99% of molecules, whereas in naive cells such clones contained under 1% of molecules. The sizes of highly expanded clones could end up underestimated when identical TCR molecules share a barcode. Modeling estimated 2.5 to 3 recovered TCR RNA copies per cell, compared with 9.5 to 10 by digital PCR, which implies approximately 30% capture efficiency. Spiked-in Jurkat TCR RNA equivalent to a single cell was reported to be detectable even among 750,000 to 1,000,000 naive CD8 T cells. When barcode sub-clustering was not used, chimeric consensus sequences inflated TCR diversity, with chimeras reaching as high as 47%. Spiked-in Jurkat TCR RNA (approximately 10 copies' worth), which is not part of the donor repertoire, was contained in the naive libraries.

The chain is assembled from TRBV10-3 and TRBJ1-1; the D gene is possibly TRBD1, with 6 bases matching. This receptor was taken from a human donor in good health. Some libraries in this study had Jurkat cell RNA spiked in. The specimen sequenced was naive CD8+ T cells from blood, with Jurkat cell RNA spiked in. Interpreted using the paper, the cell subset or site label stands for: FACS-sorted CD8+CD4-CCR7+CD45RA+ naive T cells. CDR3 loop: CAISEVGGRDTEAFF. The nucleotide sequence is given as TGTGCCATCAGTGAAGTCGGGGGGCGCGACACTGAAGCTTTCTTT.